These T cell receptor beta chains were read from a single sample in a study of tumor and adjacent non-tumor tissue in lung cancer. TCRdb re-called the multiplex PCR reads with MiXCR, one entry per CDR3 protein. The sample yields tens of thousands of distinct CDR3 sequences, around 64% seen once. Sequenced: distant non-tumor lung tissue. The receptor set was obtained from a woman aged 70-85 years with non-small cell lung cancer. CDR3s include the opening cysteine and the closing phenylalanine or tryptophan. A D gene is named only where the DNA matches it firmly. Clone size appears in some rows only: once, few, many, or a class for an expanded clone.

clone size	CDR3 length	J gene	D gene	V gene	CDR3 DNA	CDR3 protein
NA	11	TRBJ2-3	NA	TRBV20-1	TGCAGTGACGAGATCACAGATACGCAGTATTTT	CSDEITDTQYF
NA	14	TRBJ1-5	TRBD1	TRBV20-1	TGCAATGCTAGAGAAAACAGGGGAGGTCAGCCCCAGCATTTT	CNARENRGGQPQHF
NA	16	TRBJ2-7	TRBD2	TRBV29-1	TGCAGCATTGCCCTCGACGGGACTAGCGGGAGGTACGAGGTGTACTTC	CSIALDGTSGRYEVYF
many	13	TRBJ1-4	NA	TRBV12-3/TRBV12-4	TGTGCCAGCAGTTTTCAGGGCGGTGAAAAACTGTTTTTT	CASSFQGGEKLFF
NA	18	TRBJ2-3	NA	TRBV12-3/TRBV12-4	TGTGCCAGCAGTTTAGCCGCTTGGGGGTTTATGTTCGCAGATACACAGTATTTT	CASSLAAWGFMFADTQYF
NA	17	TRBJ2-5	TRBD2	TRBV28	TGTGCCAGCAGTACCACCTCGGGGGGGGGCAATGTTGATACACAGTACTTC	CASSTTSGGGNVDTQYF
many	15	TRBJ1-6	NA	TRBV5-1	TGCGCCAGCAGCTTGGAGGGCCCTTCGGATTCACCCCTCCACTTT	CASSLEGPSDSPLHF
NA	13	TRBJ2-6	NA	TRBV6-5	TGTGCCAGCATGCCGCCTGGGGCCAACGTCCTGACTTTC	CASMPPGANVLTF
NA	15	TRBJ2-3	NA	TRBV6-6	TGTGCCAGCACCAAAGGGGCAGGGGGGACAGATACGCTGTATTTT	CASTKGAGGTDTLYF
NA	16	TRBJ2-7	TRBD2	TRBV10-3	TGTGCCATCAGTGAGTCTGGGACAAGCGGGAGAATCGAGCAGTACTTC	CAISESGTSGRIEQYF
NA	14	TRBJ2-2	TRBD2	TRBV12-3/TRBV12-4	TGTGACAGCCACGGGGGGTCGGGCACCGGGGAGCTGTTTTTT	CDSHGGSGTGELFF
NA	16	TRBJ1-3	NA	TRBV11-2	TGTGCCAGCAGCTTAGATCTTGGAGGTTCAGGAAACACCATATATTTT	CASSLDLGGSGNTIYF
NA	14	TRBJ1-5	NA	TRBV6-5	TGTGCCAGCTGTGCAGGGTTTGCCAATCAGCCCCAGCATTTT	CASCAGFANQPQHF
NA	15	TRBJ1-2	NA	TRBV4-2	TGTACCAGCTGCCAACGCGGATACCTTAACTATGGCTACACCTTC	CTSCQRGYLNYGYTF
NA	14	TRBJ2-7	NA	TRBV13	TGTGCCAGGAGCCCACAGGTGGACTCCTACGAGCAGTACTTC	CARSPQVDSYEQYF
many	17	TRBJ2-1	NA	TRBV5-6	TGTGCCAGCAGCCGCACACTTAGCGGTAGCTCCTACAATGAGCAGTTCTTC	CASSRTLSGSSYNEQFF
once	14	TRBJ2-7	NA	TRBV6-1	TGTGTCAGCAGTGAAGCAGGACTACGATACGAGCAGTACTTC	CVSSEAGLRYEQYF
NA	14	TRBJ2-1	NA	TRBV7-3	TGTGCCAGCAGCTTAAGGTTTAGTCTCAATGAGCACTTCTTC	CASSLRFSLNEHFF
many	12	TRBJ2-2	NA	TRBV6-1	TGTGCCGGCAGGTTGGGCACCGGGGAGCTGTTTTTT	CAGRLGTGELFF
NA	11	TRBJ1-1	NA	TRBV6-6	TGTGCCAGCAGTCAGGACACTGTAGCTTTCTTT	CASSQDTVAFF
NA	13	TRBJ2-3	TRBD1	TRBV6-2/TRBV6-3	TGTGCCAGTAGTCGGGACAGCATAGATACGCAGTATTTT	CASSRDSIDTQYF
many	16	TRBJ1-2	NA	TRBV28	TGTGCCAGCAGTTTAGTGTCTGTTTCTCCTAACTATGGCTACACCTTC	CASSLVSVSPNYGYTF
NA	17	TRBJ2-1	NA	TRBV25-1	TGTGCCAGCAGTGCCTATAGGGGGTGGGAGGGCAAGGATGAGCAGTTCTTC	CASSAYRGWEGKDEQFF
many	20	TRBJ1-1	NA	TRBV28	TGTGCCAGCAGTTTCATCGGCGAGATTCGGAGGCTTAGGTACTCGGGGGAAGCTTTCTTT	CASSFIGEIRRLRYSGEAFF
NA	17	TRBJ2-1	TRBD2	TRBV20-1	TGCAGTGCTAGAACCCCTTGGCGGGAGGGTCGCGGAAATGAGCAGTTCTTC	CSARTPWREGRGNEQFF
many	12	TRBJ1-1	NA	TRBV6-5	TGTGCCAGCCGATATGGGAACACTGAAGCTTTCTTT	CASRYGNTEAFF
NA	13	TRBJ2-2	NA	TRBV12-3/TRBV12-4	TGTGCCAGTAGTTTAAGACAAACCGGGAAGCTGTTTTTT	CASSLRQTGKLFF
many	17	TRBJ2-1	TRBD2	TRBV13	TGTGCCAGCTTCATTAGCGGGAGAAAGGGAGTAGACAATGAGCAGTTCTTC	CASFISGRKGVDNEQFF
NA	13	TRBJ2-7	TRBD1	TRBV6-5	TGTGCCAGCAGGGGACAGGCTTGGGACGAGCAGTACTTC	CASRGQAWDEQYF
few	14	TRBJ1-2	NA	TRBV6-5	TGTGCCAGCAGTACCCAGGGTGGGAAACTTGGCTACACCTTC	CASSTQGGKLGYTF
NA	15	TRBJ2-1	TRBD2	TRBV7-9	TGTGCCAGTAGCAGAACTAGCGAGTGGGAAGGTGAGCTGTTCTTC	CASSRTSEWEGELFF
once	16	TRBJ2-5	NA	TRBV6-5	TGTGCCAGCAGTAACCCCTCGGTAAAGGGAAAAGAGACCCAGTACTTC	CASSNPSVKGKETQYF
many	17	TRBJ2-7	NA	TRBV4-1	TGCGCCAGCAGCCAGTTTGAAAGGGGGTCCCACTCCTACGAGCAGTACTTC	CASSQFERGSHSYEQYF
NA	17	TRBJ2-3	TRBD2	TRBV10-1	TGCGCCAGCAGCCCCGGACTAGCGGCATCAGTAGGGGATACGCAGTATTTT	CASSPGLAASVGDTQYF
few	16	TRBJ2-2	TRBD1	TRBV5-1	TGCGCCAGCCGGAACATGGGACAGGGAAACACCGGGGAGCTGTTTTTT	CASRNMGQGNTGELFF
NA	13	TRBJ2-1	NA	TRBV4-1	TGCGCCAGCAACCCCGGACTCTACATTGATCAGTTCTTC	CASNPGLYIDQFF
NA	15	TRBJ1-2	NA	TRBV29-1	TGCAGCGCCCTTGCTTCCCCACTACTCGACTATGGCTACACCTTC	CSALASPLLDYGYTF
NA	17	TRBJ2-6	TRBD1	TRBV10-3	TGTACCATCAATGGACAGACAGGGAACTCTGGGGCCAACGTCCTGACTTTC	CTINGQTGNSGANVLTF
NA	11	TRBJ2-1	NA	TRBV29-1	TGCAGCGTTGAAGCGGATAATGAGCAGTTCTTC	CSVEADNEQFF
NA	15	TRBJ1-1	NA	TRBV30	TGTGCCTGGAGTCTCGGGGTAGGGAGAGCCACTGAAGTTCTCTTT	CAWSLGVGRATEVLF
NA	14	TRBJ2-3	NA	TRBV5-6	TGTGCCAGCAGCACAAGCGGAAGCACGGATACGCAGTGTTTT	CASSTSGSTDTQCF
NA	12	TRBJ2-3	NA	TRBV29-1	TGCAGCGTGGGACTCAGCATAGGTACGCAATATTTT	CSVGLSIGTQYF
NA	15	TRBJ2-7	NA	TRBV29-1	TGCAGCGTTGGACATATGAGCGCCAGCCCCTACGAGCAGTACTTC	CSVGHMSASPYEQYF
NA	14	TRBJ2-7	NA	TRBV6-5	TGTGCCAGCAGTTACTTGGGCGTATCCAATGAGCAGTACTTC	CASSYLGVSNEQYF
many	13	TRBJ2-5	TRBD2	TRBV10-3	TGTGCCATCAGTGGGAGACTAGCGGAGACCCAATACTTC	CAISGRLAETQYF
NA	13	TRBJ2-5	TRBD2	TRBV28	TGTGTCAGCAGCGGGGGAACCACAGAGACCCAGTACTTC	CVSSGGTTETQYF
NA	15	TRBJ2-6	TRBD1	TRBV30	TGTCCCTGGTGTGGGACAGCAGCTGGGGCCAACGTCCTGACTTTC	CPWCGTAAGANVLTF
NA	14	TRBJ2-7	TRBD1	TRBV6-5	TGTTCCAGCAGCCCTGGGACAGGGCGCTACGAGCAGTACTTC	CSSSPGTGRYEQYF
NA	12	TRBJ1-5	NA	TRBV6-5	TGTGCCAGCAGTCCTACTATTCAGTCCCAGCATTTC	CASSPTIQSQHF
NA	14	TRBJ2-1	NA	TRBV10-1	TGCGCCAGCAGTGTAGAGGGAGACGACAATAAGCAGTTCTTC	CASSVEGDDNKQFF
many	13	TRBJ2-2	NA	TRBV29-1	TGCAGCGTTGGACAGGTGAACACCGGGGAGCTGTTTTTT	CSVGQVNTGELFF
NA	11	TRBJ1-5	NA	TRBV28	TGTGACAGCAGGGGCAATCAGCCCCAACATTTT	CDSRGNQPQHF
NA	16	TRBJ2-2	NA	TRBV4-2	TGTGCCAGCAGCCAAGATTGTGCCACGAACACCGAGGAGCTGTTTTTC	CASSQDCATNTEELFF
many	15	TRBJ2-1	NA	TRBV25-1	TGTGCCAGCAGTCCTAGCCCGAGCTCCTACAATGAGCAGTTCTTC	CASSPSPSSYNEQFF
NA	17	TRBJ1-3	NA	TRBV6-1	TGTGCCGGCAGTGAAGCGCGACAGTGTGGGAACGGAAACACCATATATTTT	CAGSEARQCGNGNTIYF
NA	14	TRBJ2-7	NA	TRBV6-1	TGTACCAGCAGCCGGGACACGGTAATATACGTGCATTACTTC	CTSSRDTVIYVHYF
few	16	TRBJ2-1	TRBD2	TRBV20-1	TGCAGTGCTAGAGCTCCTAGCGGGAGAGGGTTGGATGAGCAGTTCTTC	CSARAPSGRGLDEQFF